The TCR beta chain under discussion was sequenced for a study of response to subunit inactivated influenza vaccine. TCRdb recomputed calls from the RT-PCR reads with MiXCR, one row per CDR3 protein. The profile shows about 570,000 distinct CDR3 sequences, about 12% of them singletons. Losses at the gene ends were 3 bases for V and 2 bases for J; bases not matched to a gene: 0. The germline CDR1 and CDR2 sequences are LNHDA and SQIVND (reference sequence). CDR3 size: 13 residues. This clonotype was obtained from a man aged 50 to 60 who received an inactivated influenza vaccine. The genes are TRBV19 and TRBJ2-7; 8 bases agree with TRBD1. The input for sequencing was PBMCs from blood, taken on the day of vaccination. The CDR3 DNA is TGTGCCAGTAGTATGGGACAGGCCTACGAGCAGTACTTC. Its translation is CASSMGQAYEQYF.